Given below is one T cell receptor (beta chain) in context. Living in about 25 US areas, the participants were between roughly 18 and 95 years of age. Researchers sorted participants into cohorts using their self-reported clinical history. People in the exposed group encountered a COVID-19 case within 2 weeks before entering the study. As originally analysed: Amplified reference gene primers provided the basis for estimating nucleated cell counts. Sequenced by immunoSEQ multiplex PCR; TCRdb stores in-frame clones only, minus some. V, J and clone size reflect that table, while D and trimming were determined from the DNA. The sample carries fewer than 350,000 clones, about nine tenths recorded once. The CDR3 is made up of 21 amino acids. After removal of 1 base from V and 4 bases from J, the junction contained 19 bases not matched to a gene. The source of the sample is a study of blood T cell repertoires in COVID-19.

The specimen sequenced was PBMCs or T cells enriched from blood (not recorded which). The origin of this receptor is a woman aged 25 to 39 who had been exposed to COVID-19. The V call is TRBV23-1, the J call TRBJ2-1, with 10 bases aligning to TRBD2. TRBV23-1 is placed among ORFs of uncertain function. CDR3 in DNA: TGCGCCAGCAGTCAATTAAATCAGGGACTAGCGACATCAACGGGGTACAATGAGCAGTTCTTC. Its translation is CASSQLNQGLATSTGYNEQFF.